A single sample is the source of the 27 T cell receptor beta chains below, sequenced in a study of shared clonotypes between healthy human individuals. Profiled with immunoSEQ multiplex PCR; TCRdb holds only in-frame clones, not every one. This table holds 110,000 or so clones, about 70% found once. What was sequenced was memory CD8+ T cells sorted from blood. Subset in this sample: CD45RO+ cells pooled with CCR7-negative TemRA cells. The receptors were gathered from a woman aged 30 to 39 in good health.

The CDR3 loop is CASSSTLAGELFF. The CDR3 coding sequence is TGCGCCAGCAGCTCCACCTTGGCCGGGGAGCTGTTTTTT. V usage is TRBV5-1 and J usage is TRBJ2-2; the D is unclear. The CDR3 totals 13 residues. CDR1 SGHRS and CDR2 YFSETQ come from the germline V gene. Deletions cut 3 bases from V and 6 bases from J, with 9 bases between.

The DNA for the CDR3 is TGTGCCAGCTCACCACGAGGCCCAAATGAGCAGTTCTTC. This translates into CASSPRGPNEQFF. This chain connects TRBV18 to TRBJ2-1; the D is unclear. Germline V gives CDR1 KGHSH, CDR2 LQKENI. The CDR3 totals 13 residues. With 1 base removed from V and 7 bases from J, the gap between germline ends came to 8 bases.

The CDR3: CASSVVPSGSSYNEQFF. The CDR3 nucleotides are TGTGCCAGCAGCGTAGTACCTAGCGGGAGTTCCTACAATGAGCAGTTCTTC. V gene TRBV9 combines with J gene TRBJ2-1, with 10 bases that match TRBD2. The CDR3 is made up of 17 amino acids. Germline trimming cut 0 bases from V and 1 base from J; bases unmatched to any gene: 4. Germline CDR1 reads SGDLS; CDR2 reads YYNGEE.

The chain employs TRBV11-3 and TRBJ2-7; 7 nucleotides agree with TRBD2. Germline assignment: CDR1 SGHNT and CDR2 YENEEA. Losses at the gene ends were 0 bases for V and 7 bases for J; bases not matched to a gene: 3. The CDR3 totals 13 residues. The CDR3 DNA reads as TGTGCCAGCAGCTTAGAATACGGGGGGGAGCAGTACTTC. Translating gives CASSLEYGGEQYF.

CDR3 sequence (DNA): TGCGCCAGCAGCCAAGGCAGACTGGCGAATCAGCCCCAGCATTTT. Protein: CASSQGRLANQPQHF. The chain joins TRBV4-1 to TRBJ1-5; D unclear. Germline V gene data show CDR1 as MGHRA and CDR2 as YSYEKL. The CDR3 is 15 residues long. V was pared by 1 base and J by 4 bases, with 11 bases between.

As for this clone: A far larger clone differs by one base, so this is likely a read error. V usage is TRBV6-5 and J usage is TRBJ2-7, with D possibly being TRBD1 (5 bases). Germline CDR1 is MNHEY and CDR2 is SVGAGI. Trimming cost V 5 bases and J 2 bases, with 16 bases left between them. This CDR3 has 15 amino acids. The CDR3 nucleotides are TGTGCCAGCAGTGCCGAACCAGACAGCCCCTACGAGCAGTACTTC. This codes for CASSAEPDSPYEQYF.

This chain uses TRBV18 with TRBJ1-1, with D possibly matching TRBD1 (6 bases). The CDR3 is 16 residues long. CDR1 and CDR2 (germline): KGHSH, LQKENI. Trimming removed 6 bases from V and 5 bases from J, with 22 bases in between. CDR3 region: CASSYYQGLKMTEAFF. In DNA form, the CDR3 reads TGTGCCAGCTCTTATTATCAGGGGTTGAAGATGACTGAAGCTTTCTTT.

The rearrangement links TRBV28 to TRBJ2-3; TRBD2 matches 8 bases. J gave up 6 bases and V 3 bases, and 5 bases lay outside the gene matches. CDR3 size: 14 residues. Germline assignment: CDR1 MDHEN and CDR2 SYDVKM. CDR3: CASSFLAGHDTQYF. In DNA form, the CDR3 reads TGTGCCAGCAGTTTCCTAGCGGGTCATGATACGCAGTATTTT.

This sequence joins TRBV6-1 and TRBJ2-1, with D uncertain. The germline CDR1 and CDR2 sequences are MNHNS and SASEGT. This CDR3 spans 16 amino acids. V lost 2 bases and J lost 0, with 11 bases in between. The CDR3 coding sequence is TGTGCCAGCAGTGAATTATTCGTTAGCTCCTACAATGAGCAGTTCTTC. Translated: CASSELFVSSYNEQFF.

The chain has TRBV7-2 and TRBJ1-5; D may be TRBD1 (5 bases). The CDR3 has 15 amino acids. Germline CDR1 SGHTA, CDR2 FQGNSA. V lost 1 base and J 7 bases, leaving 14 bases between the germline ends. CDR3 sequence: CASSLERRGGQPQHF. DNA of the CDR3: TGTGCCAGCAGCTTAGAGCGAAGGGGTGGGCAGCCCCAGCATTTT.

This clone has only a few counts. The chain recombines TRBV15 with TRBJ2-5; perhaps D is TRBD1 or TRBD2 (5 bases each). The CDR3 is made up of 13 amino acids. Germline CDR1 LNHNV, CDR2 YYDKDF (reference sequence). V lost 6 bases to trimming and J lost 0 bases, with 8 bases between them. CDR3 region: CATSWGYQETQYF. CDR3 bases: TGTGCCACCAGTTGGGGGTACCAAGAGACCCAGTACTTC.

This clone has only a few counts. V gene TRBV29-1 combines with J gene TRBJ2-7; TRBD1 matches at 9 bases. The V gene's germline CDR1 is SQVTM and CDR2 ANQGSEA. With 7 bases clipped from V and 2 bases from J, the junction kept 9 bases outside the gene matches. The CDR3 has 14 residues. The CDR3 bases are TGCAGCGCTGTCCCCGGGACAGGGACCTACGAGCAGTACTTC. It is translated as CSAVPGTGTYEQYF.

This chain links TRBV11-2 with TRBJ2-7; D assignment may be TRBD1 or TRBD2 (5 bases each). Germline CDR1 is SGHAT and CDR2 is FQNNGV. CDR3 length: 15 residues. Trimming left V 1 base short and J 5 bases short, with 15 bases between. The CDR3 nucleotides read TGTGCCAGCAGCTTAGGGGGGTCGTCAGGGCACGAGCAGTACTTC. Its protein product is CASSLGGSSGHEQYF. The full variable domain, with the rest looked up from reference TRBV11-2 and TRBJ2-7, is EAGVAQSPRYKIIEKRQSVAFWCNPISGHATLYWYQQILGQGPKLLIQFQNNGVVDDSQLPKDRFSAERLKGVDSTLKIQPAKLEDSAVYLCASSLGGSSGHEQYFGPGTRLTVT.

The V and J genes are TRBV19 and TRBJ2-1; D is ambiguous. V shed 6 bases and J shed 5 bases, with 17 bases lying between them. The CDR3 covers 15 residues. Germline V gene lookup returns CDR1 LNHDA and CDR2 SQIVND (reference sequence). In nucleotides, the CDR3 is TGTGCCAGTAGCCTCTCCCCCGCGGATCACAATGAGCAGTTCTTC. This encodes CASSLSPADHNEQFF.

The V and J genes are TRBV13 and TRBJ1-5; no reliable D call. The CDR3 has 13 residues. V dropped 5 bases and J dropped 6 bases, with 11 bases sitting between them. CDR1 and CDR2 from the germline V gene are PRHDT and FYEKMQ (reference sequence). The CDR3 region is CASSLGRAQPQHF. In DNA form, the CDR3 reads TGTGCCAGCAGCCTCGGTAGGGCTCAGCCCCAGCATTTT.

The chain recombines TRBV9 with TRBJ2-1; D is ambiguous. With 0 bases removed from V and 8 bases from J, the gap between germline ends came to 9 bases. The germline CDR1 and CDR2 sequences are SGDLS and YYNGEE. This CDR3 comprises 13 residues. The CDR3 protein is CASSVGNSHEQFF. The CDR3 DNA is TGTGCCAGCAGCGTAGGTAATAGCCATGAGCAGTTCTTC.

The table lists this clone with a count of one. The chain combines TRBV7-6 with TRBJ2-7, with 11 bases fitting TRBD2. Unmatched junction bases numbered 6, after V lost 5 bases and J lost 0 bases. The length of the CDR3 is 16 residues. Per the germline V gene, CDR1 is SGHVS and CDR2 is FNYEAQ. The CDR3 loop reads CASSQDGTSGSYEQYF. Written as DNA, the CDR3 is TGTGCCAGCAGCCAAGATGGGACTAGCGGCTCCTACGAGCAGTACTTC.

The chain carries TRBV7-9 and TRBJ2-1, with TRBD2 matching 11 bases. The CDR3 length is 14 residues. The V segment lost 7 bases and the J segment 5 bases; nucleotides outside the gene matches: 4. CDR1 SEHNR and CDR2 FQNEAQ come from the germline V gene (reference sequence). The CDR3 here is CASIGTSGNNEQFF. The CDR3 DNA sequence: TGTGCCAGCATAGGGACTAGCGGAAACAATGAGCAGTTCTTC.

The table lists this clone with a few counts. This rearrangement joins TRBV20-1 to TRBJ1-5; D uncertain. CDR3 length: 10 residues. Trimming removed 5 bases at V and 5 bases at J, with 4 bases between. CDR1 is DFQATT and CDR2 is SNEGSKA in the germline V gene (reference sequence). The DNA for the CDR3 is TGCAGTGCTGGGTATCAGCCCCAGCATTTT. Its translation: CSAGYQPQHF.

The chain couples TRBV5-6 to TRBJ2-7; D call uncertain. V gave up 1 base and J gave up 7 bases, with 15 bases separating them. The CDR3 consists of 14 residues. CDR1 is SGHDT, CDR2 YYEEEE, per germline. DNA of the CDR3: TGTGCCAGCAGCTTGTTCACGGAGCCGAGAGAGCAGTACTTC. The encoded protein is CASSLFTEPREQYF.

CDR3 residues: CSVGTPSYEQYF. The CDR3 DNA reads as TGCAGCGTTGGGACACCTTCCTACGAGCAGTACTTC. The chain links TRBV29-1 to TRBJ2-7; perhaps TRBD1 as D (5 bases). This CDR3 has 12 amino acids. CDR1 and CDR2 from the germline V gene are SQVTM and ANQGSEA. Deletions cut 4 bases from V and 1 base from J, with 8 bases between.

About this clone itself: Since a far larger clone is one base different, this is likely a read error. The CDR3 region is CASSARLAYEQYF. The DNA for the CDR3 is TGTGCCAGCAGTGCGAGACTAGCCTACGAGCAGTACTTC. J is TRBJ2-7 and V is TRBV2; possible D gene TRBD2, 6 bases. V was shortened by 4 bases and J by 2 bases, with 9 bases between the two germline ends. Per the germline V gene, CDR1 is SNHLY and CDR2 is FYNNEI. The CDR3 has 13 amino acids.

The rearrangement links TRBV6-1 to TRBJ2-1; TRBD2 aligns across 10 bases. The CDR3 is 15 residues long. Losses at the gene ends were 5 bases for V and 8 bases for J; bases not matched to a gene: 9. The V gene's germline CDR1 is MNHNS and CDR2 SASEGT. The CDR3 here is CASSPSGRAVYEQFF. The DNA for the CDR3 is TGTGCCAGCAGTCCGAGCGGGAGGGCCGTCTATGAGCAGTTCTTC.

V usage is TRBV6-1 and J usage is TRBJ2-4, with 7 bases fitting TRBD1. This CDR3 comprises 18 residues. Per germline, CDR1 MNHNS and CDR2 SASEGT. Germline trimming cut 3 bases from V and 1 base from J; bases unmatched to any gene: 12. The CDR3: CASSDNRGGGRAKNIQYF. CDR3 nucleotides: TGTGCCAGCAGTGACAATAGAGGGGGCGGAAGGGCCAAAAACATTCAGTACTTC.

This clone was recorded a few times. Other DNA sequences of this sample code for an identical CDR3. The rearrangement uses TRBV7-3 and TRBJ2-7, with TRBD1 as a possible D gene (5 bases). The germline CDR1 and CDR2 sequences are SGHTA and FQGTGA. V was trimmed by 2 bases and J by 0 bases, leaving 11 bases between them. The CDR3 totals 15 residues. The CDR3 region has the DNA TGTGCCAGCAGCTTATATCAGGGTTCCTCCTACGAGCAGTACTTC. Translating gives CASSLYQGSSYEQYF.

The chain has TRBV28 and TRBJ2-2, with D perhaps given as TRBD1 or TRBD2 (6 bases each). This CDR3 is 14 amino acids long. The V end lost 4 bases, the J end lost 10 bases, and 16 bases lay between the germline ends. Germline CDR1 and CDR2: MDHEN and SYDVKM. CDR3: CASSSGATRKELFF. In DNA form, the CDR3 reads TGTGCCAGCAGTTCGGGGGCTACTAGAAAGGAGCTGTTTTTT.

This chain connects TRBV11-2 to TRBJ2-2; D could derive from TRBD1 or TRBD2 (6 bases each). This CDR3 region has 15 residues. Germline CDR1 and CDR2: SGHAT and FQNNGV. Deletions cut 2 bases from V and 4 bases from J, with 11 bases between. The chain's CDR3 is CASSLRGALTGELFF. The CDR3 DNA reads TGTGCCAGCAGCTTAAGGGGGGCACTCACCGGGGAGCTGTTTTTT.